This TCR beta chain originates from a study of control samples from healthy donors and cancer patients. The repertoire was sequenced with immunoSEQ multiplex PCR; TCRdb's copy has only in-frame clones and lacks some. The sample includes 150,000 to 200,000 clones, approximately 86% seen only once; the top ten take around 5%. The ends lost 0 bases at V and 5 bases at J; junction bases unmatched: 0. Germline V lookup: CDR1 SGHRS, CDR2 YFSETQ. This CDR3 is built from 14 residues. Sequencing used blood. This receptor was taken from a woman aged 30 to 39 in good health. The V and J genes are TRBV5-1 and TRBJ2-5; 11 nucleotides match TRBD2. The CDR3 region has the DNA TGCGCCAGCAGCTTGGGGACTAGCGGGGAGACCCAGTACTTC. It codes for CASSLGTSGETQYF.